This T cell receptor (beta chain) comes out of a study of T cell responses to AZD1222 COVID-19 vaccine (dated by TCRdb to the early 2020s). General notes on the study: AZD1222 recipients whose second dose came at about 4 weeks and those whose second dose came at about 12 weeks were combined into one group, since spike-specific TCR depth and breadth did not differ between the two schedules. Trial participants were enrolled into age subgroups of 18-55, 56-69 and 70-plus years, which contained 148, 28 and 57 TCR-sequenced participants, respectively. TCR sequencing was performed for 230 to 250 trial participants, of whom around 200 were given two doses of AZD1222 and some 25 were given two doses of MenACWY control vaccine. Broad study findings and their caveats: Conclusions about previously exposed vaccinees were limited because only six or seven AZD1222 recipients were SARS-CoV-2 seropositive at baseline. After two AZD1222 doses, both the breadth and the depth of spike-specific TCRs were significantly higher than at day 0 and than in MenACWY recipients. In the small 56-69-year group, the increase in depth fell short of significance, most likely because of low power. Reportedly, almost half of the unique spike-specific TCRs recognized epitopes lying outside the regions that are mutated in the B.1.351 and B.1.1.7 variants. Because no day 14 peak-response samples were available, the repertoires could be characterized only after the peak T cell response. CD4 TCRs associated with the vaccine covered the entire spike protein, and the dominant responses were in regions 160-218 and 743-854. Participants were mostly white British and included more females than males, and it was suggested by the authors that clonal diversity may have been underestimated.

The CDR3 regions of human TCRbeta chains were analyzed by immunosequencing. Per the original workflow: TCRs in the repertoires were matched against a reference library of SARS-CoV-2-specific TCRs that had been generated with the MIRA antigen-specificity platform. Breadth was defined as the fraction of unique TCRs that were SARS-CoV-2-associated, and depth was defined as the fraction of total T cells that were SARS-CoV-2-associated. Using the MIRA data, every spike-specific TCR was mapped to the spike region that the TCR reacted to and assigned to either a CD4 or a CD8 class. Log10-transformed breadth and depth values were compared by one-way ANOVA with Sidak's multiple comparisons tests. Entries here come from immuneACCESS through TCRdb and include only in-frame sequences with V and J called. Some clones fail to appear in such tables; in the studies checked, an unresolved V gene covers under half of the shortfall, and the cause of the remainder is unknown. V and J calls plus clone size are reproduced from that table; the DNA served to infer D and trimming. The sample data list tens of thousands of clones, and 92% of these were observed just once. Approximately 5.6% of the sample is in the top ten clones.

Of note for this clone: What this receptor recognizes is not known. No much larger clone exists at a distance of one base, and base qualities are not known.

The intended sense of this specimen's time point label: baseline before first vaccination. Samples from vaccinated people were obtained from the UK trials COV001 and COV002, which included a single-blind randomized controlled phase 2/3 trial of AZD1222 (ChAdOx1 nCoV-19) in healthy adults. For TCRbeta chain sequencing, PBMC samples were collected from trial participants at day 0 and at day 28 after the second dose. The CDR3 sequence holds 14 residues, the cysteine and phenylalanine included. Only the CDR3 DNA stays, 42 bases, in frame from base 1. The germline V gene sets CDR1 to MRHNA and CDR2 to SNTAGT. The V end gives up 6 bases and the J end 8 bases, leaving 5 bases in the junction not matched to a gene.

The chain is encoded by TRBV6-4 joined to TRBJ2-1; the central 12 bases match TRBD2. This clonotype originated in an adult in good health. The material was peripheral blood, obtained on day 0 of AZD1222 vaccination. The CDR3 here reads CASRRLAGAYEQFF. The DNA sequence is as follows: TGTGCCAGCAGACGACTAGCGGGAGCCTATGAGCAGTTCTTC.